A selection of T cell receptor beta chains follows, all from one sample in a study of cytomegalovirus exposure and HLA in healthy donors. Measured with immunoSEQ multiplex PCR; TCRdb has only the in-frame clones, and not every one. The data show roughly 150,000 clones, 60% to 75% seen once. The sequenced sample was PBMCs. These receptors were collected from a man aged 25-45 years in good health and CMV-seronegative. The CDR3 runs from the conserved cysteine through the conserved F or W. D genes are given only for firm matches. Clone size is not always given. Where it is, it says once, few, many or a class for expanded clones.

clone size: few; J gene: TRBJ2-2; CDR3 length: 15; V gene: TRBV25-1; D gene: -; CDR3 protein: CASSDELGKVGELFF; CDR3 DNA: TGTGCCAGCAGTGATGAACTAGGAAAGGTCGGGGAGCTGTTTTTT
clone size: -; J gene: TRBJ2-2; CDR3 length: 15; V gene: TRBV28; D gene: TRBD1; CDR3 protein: CASSLWTGDTGELFF; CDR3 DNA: TGTGCCAGCAGCTTATGGACAGGGGACACCGGGGAGCTGTTTTTT
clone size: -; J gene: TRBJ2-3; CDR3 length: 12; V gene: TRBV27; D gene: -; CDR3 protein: CASSPGSATQYF; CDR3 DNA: TGTGCCAGCAGTCCGGGGTCGGCTACGCAGTATTTT
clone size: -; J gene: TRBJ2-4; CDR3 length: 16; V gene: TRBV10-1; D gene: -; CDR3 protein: CASSEGEGEGNNSQYF; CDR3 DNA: TGCGCCAGCAGTGAGGGGGAGGGGGAGGGGAATAACAGTCAGTACTTC
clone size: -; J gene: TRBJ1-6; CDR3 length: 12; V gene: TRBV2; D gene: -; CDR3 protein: CASSEESSPLHF; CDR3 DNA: TGTGCCAGCAGTGAAGAAAGCTCACCCCTCCACTTT
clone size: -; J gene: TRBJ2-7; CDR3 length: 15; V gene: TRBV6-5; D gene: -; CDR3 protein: CASSYLGAFSYEQYF; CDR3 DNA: TGTGCCAGCAGTTACCTGGGGGCGTTTTCCTACGAGCAGTACTTC
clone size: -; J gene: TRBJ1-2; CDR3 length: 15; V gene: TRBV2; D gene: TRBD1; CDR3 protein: CASGGGTGGDYGYTF; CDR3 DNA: TGTGCCAGCGGAGGGGGGACAGGGGGCGACTATGGCTACACCTTC
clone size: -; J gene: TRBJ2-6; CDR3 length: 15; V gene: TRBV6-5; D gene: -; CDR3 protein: CASSFRGAGANVLTF; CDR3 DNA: TGTGCCAGCAGTTTCAGGGGGGCTGGGGCCAACGTCCTGACTTTC
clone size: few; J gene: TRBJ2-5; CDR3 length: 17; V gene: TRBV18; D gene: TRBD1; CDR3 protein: CASSPLPDGQGTETQYF; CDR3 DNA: TGTGCCAGCTCACCCTTGCCCGACGGACAGGGGACGGAGACCCAGTACTTC
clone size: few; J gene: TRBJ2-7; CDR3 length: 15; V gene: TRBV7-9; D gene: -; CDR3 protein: CASSSHGGRPYEQYF; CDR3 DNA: TGTGCCAGCAGCTCCCACGGGGGGCGCCCCTACGAGCAGTACTTC
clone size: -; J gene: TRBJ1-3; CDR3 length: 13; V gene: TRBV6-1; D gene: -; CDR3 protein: CASSEVRGNTIYF; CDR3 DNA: TGTGCCAGCAGTGAAGTGAGGGGAAACACCATATATTTT
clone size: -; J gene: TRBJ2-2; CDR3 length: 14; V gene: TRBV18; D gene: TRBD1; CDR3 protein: CASSEDRATGELFF; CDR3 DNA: TGTGCCAGCTCCGAAGACAGGGCCACCGGGGAGCTGTTTTTT
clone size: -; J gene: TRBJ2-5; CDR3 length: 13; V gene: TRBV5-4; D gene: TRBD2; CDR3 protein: CASSRDYQETQYF; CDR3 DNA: TGTGCCAGCAGCCGGGACTATCAAGAGACCCAGTACTTC
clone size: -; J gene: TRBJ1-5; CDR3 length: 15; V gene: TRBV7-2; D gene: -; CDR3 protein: CASSLGRYSNQPQHF; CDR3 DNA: TGTGCCAGCAGCTTAGGGCGGTATAGCAATCAGCCCCAGCATTTT
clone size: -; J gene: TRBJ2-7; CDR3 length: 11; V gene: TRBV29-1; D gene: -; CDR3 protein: CSASQGGEQYF; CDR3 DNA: TGCAGCGCCAGCCAGGGGGGCGAGCAGTACTTC
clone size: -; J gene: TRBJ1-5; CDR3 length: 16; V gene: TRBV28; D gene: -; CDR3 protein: CASSSGGGGGNQPQHF; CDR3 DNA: TGTGCCAGCAGTTCGGGAGGGGGGGGAGGCAATCAGCCCCAGCATTTT
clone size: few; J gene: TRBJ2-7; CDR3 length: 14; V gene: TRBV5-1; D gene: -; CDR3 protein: CASSTIGGRYEQYF; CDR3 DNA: TGCGCCAGCAGCACCATCGGGGGGCGCTACGAGCAGTACTTC
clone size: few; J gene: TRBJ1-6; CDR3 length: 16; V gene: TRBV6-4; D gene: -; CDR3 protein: CASSERGRPFHSPLHF; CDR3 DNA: TGTGCCAGCAGTGAACGTGGGAGGCCCTTTCATTCACCCCTCCACTTT
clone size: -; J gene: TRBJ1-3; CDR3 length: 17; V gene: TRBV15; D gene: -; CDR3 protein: CATSSESDRGTGNTIYF; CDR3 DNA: TGTGCCACCAGCAGCGAATCGGACAGAGGAACTGGAAACACCATATATTTT
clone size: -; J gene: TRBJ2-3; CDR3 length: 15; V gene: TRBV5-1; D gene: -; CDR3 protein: CASSLGSTSADTQYF; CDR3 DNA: TGCGCCAGCAGCTTGGGATCGACATCCGCAGATACGCAGTATTTT
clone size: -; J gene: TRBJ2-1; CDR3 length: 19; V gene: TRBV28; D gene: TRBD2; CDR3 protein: CASSSGGTSGRGVYNEQFF; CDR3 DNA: TGTGCCAGCAGCTCCGGCGGGACTAGCGGGAGAGGGGTTTACAATGAGCAGTTCTTC
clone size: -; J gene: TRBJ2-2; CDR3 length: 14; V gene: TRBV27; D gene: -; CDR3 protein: CASSPQGSTGELFF; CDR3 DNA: TGTGCCAGCAGTCCACAGGGATCCACCGGGGAGCTGTTTTTT
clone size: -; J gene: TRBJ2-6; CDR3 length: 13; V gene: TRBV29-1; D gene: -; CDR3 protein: CSVEVAGANGLTF; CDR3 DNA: TGCAGCGTTGAGGTCGCTGGGGCCAACGGCCTGACTTTC
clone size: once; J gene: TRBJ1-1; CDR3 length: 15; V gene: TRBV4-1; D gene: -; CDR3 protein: CASSETLGGNTEAFF; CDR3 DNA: TGCGCCAGCAGTGAGACTTTGGGGGGGAACACTGAAGCTTTCTTT
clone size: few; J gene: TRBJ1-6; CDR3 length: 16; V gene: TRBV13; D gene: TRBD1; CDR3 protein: CASSSGQGAKNSPLHF; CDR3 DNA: TGTGCCAGCAGCTCCGGACAGGGGGCTAAGAATTCACCCCTCCACTTT
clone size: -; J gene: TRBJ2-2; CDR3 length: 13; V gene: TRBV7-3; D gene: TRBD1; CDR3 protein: CASRDRGSGELFF; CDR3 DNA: TGTGCCAGCAGGGACAGGGGGTCCGGGGAGCTGTTTTTT
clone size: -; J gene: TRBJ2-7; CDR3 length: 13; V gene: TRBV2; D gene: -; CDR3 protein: CATSRETGGEQYF; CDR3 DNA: TGTGCCACCTCTAGAGAGACAGGCGGCGAGCAGTACTTC
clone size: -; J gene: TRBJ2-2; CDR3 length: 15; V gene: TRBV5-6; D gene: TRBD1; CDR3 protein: CASSHGTANTGELFF; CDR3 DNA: TGTGCCAGCAGCCACGGGACAGCAAACACCGGGGAGCTGTTTTTT
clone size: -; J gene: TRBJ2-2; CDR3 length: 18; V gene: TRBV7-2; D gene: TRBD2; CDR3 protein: CASSAPGLAGPNTGELFF; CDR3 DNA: TGTGCCAGCAGCGCCCCGGGACTAGCGGGCCCGAACACCGGGGAGCTGTTTTTT
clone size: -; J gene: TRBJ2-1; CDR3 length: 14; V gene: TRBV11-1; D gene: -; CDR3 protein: CASSLDNSYNEQFF; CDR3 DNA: TGTGCCAGCAGCTTAGATAACAGCTACAATGAGCAGTTCTTC
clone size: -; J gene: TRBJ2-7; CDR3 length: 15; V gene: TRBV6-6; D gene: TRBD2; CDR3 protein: CASSSGLAGPYEQYF; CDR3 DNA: TGTGCCAGCAGTTCCGGACTAGCGGGGCCCTACGAGCAGTACTTC
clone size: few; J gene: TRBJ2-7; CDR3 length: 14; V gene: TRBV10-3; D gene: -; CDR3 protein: CAIRGGGDAYEQYF; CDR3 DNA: TGTGCCATCAGGGGGGGAGGCGACGCCTACGAGCAGTACTTC
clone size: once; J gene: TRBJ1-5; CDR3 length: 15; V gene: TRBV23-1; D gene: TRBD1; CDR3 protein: CASSPGDRATQPQHF; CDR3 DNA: TGCGCCAGCAGTCCCGGGGACAGGGCGACTCAGCCCCAGCATTTT
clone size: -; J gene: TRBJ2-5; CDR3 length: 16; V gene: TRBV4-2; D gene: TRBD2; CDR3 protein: CASSQQGLAGRETQYF; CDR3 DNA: TGTGCCAGCAGCCAACAGGGCCTAGCGGGACGAGAGACCCAGTACTTC
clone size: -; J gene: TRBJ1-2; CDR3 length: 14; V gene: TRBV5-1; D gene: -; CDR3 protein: CASSLTAGANDYTF; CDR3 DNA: TGCGCCAGCAGCTTGACAGCGGGGGCTAATGACTACACCTTC
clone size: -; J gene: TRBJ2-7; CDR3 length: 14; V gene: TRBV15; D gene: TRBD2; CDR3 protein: CATSPGLAGVEQYF; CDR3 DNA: TGTGCCACCAGCCCTGGACTAGCGGGAGTCGAGCAGTACTTC
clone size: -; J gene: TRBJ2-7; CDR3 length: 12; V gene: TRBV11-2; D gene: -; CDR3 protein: CASGQLGYEQYF; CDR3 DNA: TGTGCCAGCGGGCAGTTAGGATACGAGCAGTACTTC
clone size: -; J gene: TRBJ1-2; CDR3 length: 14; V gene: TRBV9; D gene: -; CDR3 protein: CASSVGRAYYGYTF; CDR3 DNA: TGTGCCAGCAGCGTAGGCAGGGCGTACTATGGCTACACCTTC
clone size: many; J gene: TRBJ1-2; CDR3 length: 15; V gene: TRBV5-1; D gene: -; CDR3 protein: CASSPTPGGRYGYTF; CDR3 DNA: TGCGCCAGCAGCCCGACCCCGGGGGGTCGCTATGGCTACACCTTC
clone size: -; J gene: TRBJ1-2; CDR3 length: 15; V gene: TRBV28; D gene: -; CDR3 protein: CASSLTTPGFYGYTF; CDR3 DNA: TGTGCCAGCAGTCTAACTACACCGGGGTTCTATGGCTACACCTTC
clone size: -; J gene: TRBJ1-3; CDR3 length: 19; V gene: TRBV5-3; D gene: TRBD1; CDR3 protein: CARSLEGTEGIFSGNTIYF; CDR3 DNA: TGTGCCAGAAGCTTGGAAGGGACAGAGGGGATCTTCTCTGGAAACACCATATATTTT
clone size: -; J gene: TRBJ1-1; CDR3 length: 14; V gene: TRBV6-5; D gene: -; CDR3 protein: CASNGGMEATQAFF; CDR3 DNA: TGTGCCAGCAATGGGGGGATGGAGGCGACGCAAGCTTTCTTT
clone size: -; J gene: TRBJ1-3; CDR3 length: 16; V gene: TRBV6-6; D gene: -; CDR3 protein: CASSYYGRSSGNTIYF; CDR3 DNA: TGTGCCAGCAGTTACTACGGCAGGTCTTCTGGAAACACCATATATTTT
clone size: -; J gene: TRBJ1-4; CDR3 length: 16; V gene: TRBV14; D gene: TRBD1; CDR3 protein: CASSTGQGTTNEKLFF; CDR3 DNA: TGTGCCAGCAGCACGGGACAGGGGACAACTAATGAAAAACTGTTTTTT
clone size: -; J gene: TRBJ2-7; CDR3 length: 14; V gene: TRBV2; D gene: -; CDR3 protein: CASSSRDIPYEQYF; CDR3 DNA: TGTGCCAGCAGTTCCCGGGACATCCCCTACGAGCAGTACTTC
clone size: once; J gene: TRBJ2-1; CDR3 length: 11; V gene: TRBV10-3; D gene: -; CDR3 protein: CAISGSDEQFF; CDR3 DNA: TGTGCCATCAGTGGGAGTGATGAGCAGTTCTTC
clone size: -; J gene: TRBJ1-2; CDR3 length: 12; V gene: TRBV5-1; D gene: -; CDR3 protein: CASSPGIYGYTF; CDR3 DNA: TGCGCCAGCAGCCCCGGGATCTATGGCTACACCTTC
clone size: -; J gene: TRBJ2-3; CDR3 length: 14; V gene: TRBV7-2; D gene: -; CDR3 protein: CASSLGYPTDTQYF; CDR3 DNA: TGTGCCAGCAGCTTAGGCTACCCCACAGATACGCAGTATTTT
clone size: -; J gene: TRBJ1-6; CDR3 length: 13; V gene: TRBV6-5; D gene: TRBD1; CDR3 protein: CASSYTGVSPLHF; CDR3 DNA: TGTGCCAGCAGTTACACAGGGGTCTCACCCCTCCACTTT
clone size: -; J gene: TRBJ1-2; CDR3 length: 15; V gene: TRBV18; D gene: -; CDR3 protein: CASSPIKEMPYGYTF; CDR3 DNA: TGTGCCAGCTCACCAATAAAGGAGATGCCCTATGGCTACACCTTC
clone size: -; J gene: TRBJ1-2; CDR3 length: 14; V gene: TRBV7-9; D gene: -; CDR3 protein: CASSSDRTKKGYTF; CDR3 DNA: TGTGCCAGCAGCTCCGACAGGACAAAAAAGGGCTACACCTTC
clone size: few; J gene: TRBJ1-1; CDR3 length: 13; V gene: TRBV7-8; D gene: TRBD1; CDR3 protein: CASSQGQGDNPFF; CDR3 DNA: TGTGCCAGCAGCCAGGGACAGGGTGACAATCCTTTCTTT
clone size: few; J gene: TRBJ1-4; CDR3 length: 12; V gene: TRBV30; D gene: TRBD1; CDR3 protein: CAWSVQGEKLFF; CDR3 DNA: TGTGCCTGGAGTGTACAGGGGGAAAAACTGTTTTTT
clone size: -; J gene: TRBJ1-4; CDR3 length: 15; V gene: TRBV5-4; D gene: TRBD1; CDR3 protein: CASSSKTGGDEKLFF; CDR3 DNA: TGTGCCAGCAGCTCGAAGACAGGGGGGGACGAAAAACTGTTTTTT
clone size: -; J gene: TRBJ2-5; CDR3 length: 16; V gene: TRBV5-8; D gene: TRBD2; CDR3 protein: CASSFLAGGARETQYF; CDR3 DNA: TGTGCCAGCAGCTTTCTGGCGGGAGGCGCGCGAGAGACCCAGTACTTC